This T cell receptor (beta chain) was identified in a study of blood T cell repertoires in COVID-19. Looking at the study overall: Donors in the United States, Italy and Spain gave samples during acute or convalescent COVID-19.

In germline, CDR1 is MDHEN, CDR2 SYDVKM. The V and J ends lost 9 bases and 4 bases, in that order; junction bases with no gene match: 1. CDR3 size: 12 residues. Profiled with immunoSEQ multiplex PCR; TCRdb holds only in-frame clones, not every one. Altogether 310,000 or so clones are present, over 80% being singletons, with the ten largest covering approximately 9%. Sequencing input: PBMCs or T cells enriched from blood (not recorded which). The V and J genes are TRBV28 and TRBJ1-2; 11 bases match TRBD1. This TCR was recovered from a woman between 18 and 29 years old who had recovered from COVID-19. CDR3 region: CARGTGGYGYTF. CDR3 in DNA: TGTGCCAGAGGGACAGGGGGCTATGGCTACACCTTC.